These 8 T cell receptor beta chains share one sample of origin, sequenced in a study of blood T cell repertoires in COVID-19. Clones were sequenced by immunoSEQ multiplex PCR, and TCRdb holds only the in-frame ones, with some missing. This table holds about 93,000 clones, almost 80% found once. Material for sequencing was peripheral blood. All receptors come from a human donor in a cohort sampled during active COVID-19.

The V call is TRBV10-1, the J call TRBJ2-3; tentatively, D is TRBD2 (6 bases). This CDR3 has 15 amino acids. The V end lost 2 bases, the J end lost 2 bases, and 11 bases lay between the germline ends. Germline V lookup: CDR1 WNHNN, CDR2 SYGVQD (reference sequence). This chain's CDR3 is CASSEDWGDTDTQYF. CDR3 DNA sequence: TGCGCCAGCAGTGAGGACTGGGGGGACACAGATACGCAGTATTTT.

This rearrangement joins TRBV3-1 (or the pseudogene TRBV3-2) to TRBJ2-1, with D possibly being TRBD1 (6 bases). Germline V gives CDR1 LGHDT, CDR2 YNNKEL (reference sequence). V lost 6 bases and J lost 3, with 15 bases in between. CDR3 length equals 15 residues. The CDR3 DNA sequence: TGTGCCAGCAGTCCGAGGGACACCAACTACAATGAGCAGTTCTTC. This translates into CASSPRDTNYNEQFF.

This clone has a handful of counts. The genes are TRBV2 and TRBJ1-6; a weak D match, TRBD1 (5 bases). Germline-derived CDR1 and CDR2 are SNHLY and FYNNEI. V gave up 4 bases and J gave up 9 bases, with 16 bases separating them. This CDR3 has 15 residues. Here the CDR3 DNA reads TGTGCCAGCAGTGGGGACGGGGGACCTTCTTCACCCCTCCACTTT. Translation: CASSGDGGPSSPLHF.

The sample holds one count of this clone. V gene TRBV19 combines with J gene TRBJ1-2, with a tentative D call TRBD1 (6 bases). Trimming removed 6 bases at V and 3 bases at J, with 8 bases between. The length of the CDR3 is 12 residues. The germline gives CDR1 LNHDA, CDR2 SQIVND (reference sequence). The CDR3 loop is CASRDSDYGYTF. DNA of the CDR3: TGTGCCAGTAGGGACAGCGACTATGGCTACACCTTC.

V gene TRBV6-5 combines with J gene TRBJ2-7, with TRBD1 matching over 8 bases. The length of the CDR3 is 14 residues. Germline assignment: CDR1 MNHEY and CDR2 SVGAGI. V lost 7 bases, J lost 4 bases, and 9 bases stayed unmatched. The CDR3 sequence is CASKITGGLYEQYF. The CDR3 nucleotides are TGTGCCAGCAAAATCACAGGGGGATTATACGAGCAGTACTTC.

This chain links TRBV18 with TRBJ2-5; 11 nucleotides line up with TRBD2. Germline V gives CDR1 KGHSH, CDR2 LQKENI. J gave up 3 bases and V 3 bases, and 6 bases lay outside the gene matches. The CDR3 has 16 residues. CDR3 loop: CASSPSLAGGKETQYF. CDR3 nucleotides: TGTGCCAGCTCACCTTCCCTAGCGGGGGGTAAAGAGACCCAGTACTTC.

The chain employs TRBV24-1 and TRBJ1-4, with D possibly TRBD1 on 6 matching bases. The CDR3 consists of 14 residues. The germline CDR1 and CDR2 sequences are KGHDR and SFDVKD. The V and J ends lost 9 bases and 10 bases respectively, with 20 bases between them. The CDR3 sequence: CATPNGQEGGKLFF. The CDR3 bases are TGTGCCACCCCAAACGGGCAGGAAGGGGGAAAACTGTTTTTT.

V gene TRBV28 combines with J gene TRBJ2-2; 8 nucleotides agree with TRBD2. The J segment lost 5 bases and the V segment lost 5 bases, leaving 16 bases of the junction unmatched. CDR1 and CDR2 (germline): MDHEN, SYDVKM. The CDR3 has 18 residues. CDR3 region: CASSRLGGGPRRTGELFF. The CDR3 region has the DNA TGTGCCAGCAGTCGTCTCGGGGGGGGCCCGCGTCGTACCGGGGAGCTGTTTTTT.